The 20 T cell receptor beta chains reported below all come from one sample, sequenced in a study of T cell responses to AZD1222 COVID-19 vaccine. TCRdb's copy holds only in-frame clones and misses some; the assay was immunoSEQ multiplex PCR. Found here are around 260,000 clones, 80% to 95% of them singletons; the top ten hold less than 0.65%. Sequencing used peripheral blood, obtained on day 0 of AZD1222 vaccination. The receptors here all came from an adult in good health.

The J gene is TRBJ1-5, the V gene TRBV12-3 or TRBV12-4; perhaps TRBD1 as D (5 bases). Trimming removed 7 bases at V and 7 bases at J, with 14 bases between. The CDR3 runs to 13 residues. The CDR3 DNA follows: TGTGCCAGCACCAAAAAGGGGCGGCAGCCCCAGCATTTT. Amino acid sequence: CASTKKGRQPQHF.

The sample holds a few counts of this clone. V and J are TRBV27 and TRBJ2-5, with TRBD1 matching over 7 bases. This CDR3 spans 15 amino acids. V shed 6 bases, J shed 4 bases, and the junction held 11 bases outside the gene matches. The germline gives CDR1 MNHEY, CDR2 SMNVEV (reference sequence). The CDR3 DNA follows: TGTGCCAGCAGGCCGGGCAGGGGGTGGGGAGAGACCCAGTACTTC. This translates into CASRPGRGWGETQYF.

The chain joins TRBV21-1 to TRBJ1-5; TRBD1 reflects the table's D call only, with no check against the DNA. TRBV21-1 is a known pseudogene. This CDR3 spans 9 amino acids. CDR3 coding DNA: TGTGCCAGCAGAGGACACGGACATTTT. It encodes CASRGHGHF.

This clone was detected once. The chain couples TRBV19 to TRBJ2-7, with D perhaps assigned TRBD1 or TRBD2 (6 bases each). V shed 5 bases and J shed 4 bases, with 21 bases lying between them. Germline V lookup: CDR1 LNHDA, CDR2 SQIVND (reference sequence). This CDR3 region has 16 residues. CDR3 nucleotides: TGTGCCAGTAGTGCCCGGGCGGGCCTAGGGGGGTACGAGCAGTACTTC. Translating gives CASSARAGLGGYEQYF.

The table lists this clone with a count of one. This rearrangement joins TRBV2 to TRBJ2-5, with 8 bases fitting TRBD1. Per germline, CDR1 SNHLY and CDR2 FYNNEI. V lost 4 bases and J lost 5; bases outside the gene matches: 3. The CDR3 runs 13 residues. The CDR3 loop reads CASSAGGAETQYF. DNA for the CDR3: TGTGCCAGCAGTGCAGGGGGCGCGGAGACCCAGTACTTC.

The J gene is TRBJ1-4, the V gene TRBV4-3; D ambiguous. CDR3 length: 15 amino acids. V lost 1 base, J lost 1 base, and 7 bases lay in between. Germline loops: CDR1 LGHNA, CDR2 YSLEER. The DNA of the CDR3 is TGCGCCAGCAGCCAAGGTTTGAGAACTAATGAAAAACTGTTTTTT. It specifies CASSQGLRTNEKLFF.

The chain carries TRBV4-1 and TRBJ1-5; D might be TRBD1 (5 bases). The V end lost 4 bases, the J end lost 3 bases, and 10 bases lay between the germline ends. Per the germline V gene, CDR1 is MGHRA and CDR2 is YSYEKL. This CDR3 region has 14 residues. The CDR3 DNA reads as TGCGCCAGCAGCCCCGGGGACTACAATCAGCCCCAGCATTTT. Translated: CASSPGDYNQPQHF.

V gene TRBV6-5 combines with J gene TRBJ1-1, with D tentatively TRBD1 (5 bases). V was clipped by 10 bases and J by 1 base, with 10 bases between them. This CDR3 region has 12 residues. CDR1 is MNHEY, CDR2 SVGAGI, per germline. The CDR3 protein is CATGGWNTEAFF. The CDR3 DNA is TGTGCCACCGGGGGATGGAACACTGAAGCTTTCTTT.

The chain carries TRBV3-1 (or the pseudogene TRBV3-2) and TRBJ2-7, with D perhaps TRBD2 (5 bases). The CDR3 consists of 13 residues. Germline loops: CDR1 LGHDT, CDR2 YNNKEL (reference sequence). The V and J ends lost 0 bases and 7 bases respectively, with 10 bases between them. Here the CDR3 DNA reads TGTGCCAGCAGCCAAGATCCTCGAGGGGAGCAGTACTTC. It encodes CASSQDPRGEQYF.

CDR3 amino acids: CASSLGRVTTGELFF. The DNA of the CDR3 is TGTGCCAGCAGCTTAGGAAGGGTAACCACCGGGGAGCTGTTTTTT. The rearrangement joins TRBV11-2 to TRBJ2-2; no firm D call. The germline V and J ends were trimmed by 1 base and 4 bases, with 10 bases remaining between them. The CDR3 is 15 amino acids. The germline gives CDR1 SGHAT, CDR2 FQNNGV.

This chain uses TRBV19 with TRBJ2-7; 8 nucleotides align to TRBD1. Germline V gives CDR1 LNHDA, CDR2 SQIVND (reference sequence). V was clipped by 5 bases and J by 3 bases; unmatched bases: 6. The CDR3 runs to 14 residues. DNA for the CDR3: TGTGCCAGTAGTGGCGGGACAGGTGACTACGAGCAGTACTTC. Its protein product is CASSGGTGDYEQYF.

In DNA form, the CDR3 reads TGTGCCAGCTCACTAAGACCGGGACAGGGGTCCGGGGAGCTGTTTTTT. Encoded protein: CASSLRPGQGSGELFF. This chain uses TRBV18 with TRBJ2-2, with 10 bases that match TRBD1. Per the germline V gene, CDR1 is KGHSH and CDR2 is LQKENI. The CDR3 length is 16 residues. Trimming cost V 4 bases and J 6 bases; bases outside gene matches: 8.

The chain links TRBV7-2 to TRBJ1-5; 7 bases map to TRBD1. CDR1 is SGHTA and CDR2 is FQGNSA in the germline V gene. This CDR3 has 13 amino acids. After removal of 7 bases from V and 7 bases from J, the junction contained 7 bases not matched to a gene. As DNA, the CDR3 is TGTGCCAGCAAGGAGGGGGCAGGACAGCCCCAGCATTTT. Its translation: CASKEGAGQPQHF.

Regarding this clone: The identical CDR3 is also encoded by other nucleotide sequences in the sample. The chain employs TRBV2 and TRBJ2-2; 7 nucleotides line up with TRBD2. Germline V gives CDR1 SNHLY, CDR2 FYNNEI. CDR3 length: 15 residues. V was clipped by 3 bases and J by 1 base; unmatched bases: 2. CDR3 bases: TGTGCCAGCAGTGATTGGGGGGGGAACACCGGGGAGCTGTTTTTT. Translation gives CASSDWGGNTGELFF.

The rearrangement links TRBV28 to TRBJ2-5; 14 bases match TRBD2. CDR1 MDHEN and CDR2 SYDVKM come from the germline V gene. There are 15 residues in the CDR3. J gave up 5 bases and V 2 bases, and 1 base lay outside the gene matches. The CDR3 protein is CASSLGTSGSETQYF. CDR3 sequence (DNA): TGTGCCAGCAGTTTAGGGACTAGCGGGAGTGAGACCCAGTACTTC.

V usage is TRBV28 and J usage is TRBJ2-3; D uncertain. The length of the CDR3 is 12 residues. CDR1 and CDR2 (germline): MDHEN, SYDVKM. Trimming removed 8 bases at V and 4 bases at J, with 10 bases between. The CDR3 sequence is CASERLSDTQYF. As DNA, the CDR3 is TGTGCCAGCGAACGATTGTCAGATACGCAGTATTTT.

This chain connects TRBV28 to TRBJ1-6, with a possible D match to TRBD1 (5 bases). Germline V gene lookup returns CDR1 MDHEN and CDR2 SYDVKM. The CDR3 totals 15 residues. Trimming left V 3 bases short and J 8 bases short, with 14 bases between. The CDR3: CASSFPDTRDSPLHF. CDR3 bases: TGTGCCAGCAGTTTCCCGGACACCCGAGATTCACCCCTCCACTTT. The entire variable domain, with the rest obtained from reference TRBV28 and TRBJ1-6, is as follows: DVKVTQSSRYLVKRTGEKVFLECVQDMDHENMFWYRQDPGLGLRLIYFSYDVKMKEKGDIPEGYSVSREKKERFSLILESASTNQTSMYLCASSFPDTRDSPLHFGNGTRLTVT.

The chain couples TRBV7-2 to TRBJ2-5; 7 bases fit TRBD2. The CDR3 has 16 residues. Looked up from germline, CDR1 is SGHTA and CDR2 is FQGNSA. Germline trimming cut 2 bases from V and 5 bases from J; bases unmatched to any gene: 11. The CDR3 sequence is CASSLSHGTTLETQYF. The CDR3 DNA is TGTGCCAGCAGCTTAAGCCACGGGACTACCCTTGAGACCCAGTACTTC.

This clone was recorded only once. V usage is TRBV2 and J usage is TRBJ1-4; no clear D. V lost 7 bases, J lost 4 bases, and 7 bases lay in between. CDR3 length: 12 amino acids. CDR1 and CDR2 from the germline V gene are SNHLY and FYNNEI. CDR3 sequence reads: CASTRDNEKLFF. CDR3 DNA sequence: TGTGCCAGCACCCGGGATAATGAAAAACTGTTTTTT.

This CDR3 is CASSGLQGLSGYTF. The CDR3 bases are TGCGCCAGCAGCGGTCTCCAGGGGCTTAGTGGCTACACCTTC. V and J are TRBV4-1 and TRBJ1-2, with D possibly TRBD1 on 6 matching bases. This CDR3 contains 14 residues. V dropped 5 bases and J dropped 7 bases, with 17 bases sitting between them. Germline V lookup: CDR1 MGHRA, CDR2 YSYEKL.